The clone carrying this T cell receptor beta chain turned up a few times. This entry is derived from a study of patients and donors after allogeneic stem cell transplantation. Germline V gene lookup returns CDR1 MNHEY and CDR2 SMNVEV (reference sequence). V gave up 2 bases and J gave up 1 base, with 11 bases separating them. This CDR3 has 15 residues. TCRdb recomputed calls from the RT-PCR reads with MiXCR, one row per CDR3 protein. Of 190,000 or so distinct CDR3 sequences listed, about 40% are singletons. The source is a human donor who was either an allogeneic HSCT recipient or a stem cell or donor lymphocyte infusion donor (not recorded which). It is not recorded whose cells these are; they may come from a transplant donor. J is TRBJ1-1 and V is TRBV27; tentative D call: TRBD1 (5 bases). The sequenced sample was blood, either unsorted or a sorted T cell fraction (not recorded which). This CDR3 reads CASSLGPGWNTEAFF. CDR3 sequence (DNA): TGTGCCAGCAGTTTAGGTCCAGGGTGGAACACTGAAGCTTTCTTT.